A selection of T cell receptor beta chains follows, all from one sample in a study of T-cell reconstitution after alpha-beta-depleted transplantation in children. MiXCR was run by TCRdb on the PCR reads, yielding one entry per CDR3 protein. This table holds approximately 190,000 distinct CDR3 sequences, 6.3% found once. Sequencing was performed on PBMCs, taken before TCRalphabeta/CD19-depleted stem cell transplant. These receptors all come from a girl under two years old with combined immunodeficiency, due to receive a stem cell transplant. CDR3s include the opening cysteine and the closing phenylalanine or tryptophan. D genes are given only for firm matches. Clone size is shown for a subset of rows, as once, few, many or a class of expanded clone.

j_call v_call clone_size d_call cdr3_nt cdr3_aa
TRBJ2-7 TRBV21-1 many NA TGTGCCAGCAGCAAATTCGCTAGCGGCCCCTACGAGCAGTACTTC CASSKFASGPYEQYF
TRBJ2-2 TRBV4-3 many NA TGCGCCAGCAGCCTGTCTCGGAGGTTGTGGACCGGGGAGCTGTTTTTT CASSLSRRLWTGELFF
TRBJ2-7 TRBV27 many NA TGTGCCAGCAGTTTAATTGGAGGACAGTCCTTTCCTAACGAGCAGTACTTC CASSLIGGQSFPNEQYF
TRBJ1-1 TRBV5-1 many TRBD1 TGCGCCAGCAGCTTTGCCGACAGGGGGCCCCCAGCTTTCTTT CASSFADRGPPAFF
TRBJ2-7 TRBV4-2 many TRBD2 TGTGCCAGCAGCCAAGATCTCTGGGCAGCGGGAGACGAGCAGTACTTC CASSQDLWAAGDEQYF
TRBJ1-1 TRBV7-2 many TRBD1 TGTGCCAGCAGCTTGTTACGTCTCCGGGACAGGGGAACTGAAGCTTTCTTT CASSLLRLRDRGTEAFF
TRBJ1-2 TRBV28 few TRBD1 TGTGCCAGCAGTTTACCACCAGGGGGCCTCTATGGCTACACCTTC CASSLPPGGLYGYTF
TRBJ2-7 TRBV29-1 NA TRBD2 TGCAGCGTTGATGCGGGAGAGGGTTACGAGCAGTACTTC CSVDAGEGYEQYF
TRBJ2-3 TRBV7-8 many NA TGTGCCAGCAGCGAAACACCCTCCCCCACAGATACGCAGTATTTT CASSETPSPTDTQYF
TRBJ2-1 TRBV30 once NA TGTGCCTGGATCCAAAGCTACGGGAATGAGCAGTTCTTC CAWIQSYGNEQFF
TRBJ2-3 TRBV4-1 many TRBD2 TGCGCCAGCAGCCAAGTATCAGCGGGAGATTCAGATACGCAGTATTTT CASSQVSAGDSDTQYF
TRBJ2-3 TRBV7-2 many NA TGTGCCAGCAATGTGGGTAGTACGCAGTATTTT CASNVGSTQYF
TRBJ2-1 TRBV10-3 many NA TGTGCCACCGTAACAGGGTTGGCCTACAATGAGCAGTTCTTC CATVTGLAYNEQFF
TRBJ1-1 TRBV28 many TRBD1 TGTGCCAGCAGTCAATGGGGACAGACGAACACTGAAGCTTTCTTT CASSQWGQTNTEAFF
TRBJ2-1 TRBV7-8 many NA TGTGCCAGCAGCTTATACGTTCGAGATGAGCAGTTCTTC CASSLYVRDEQFF
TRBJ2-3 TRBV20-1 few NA TGCAGTGCTACCAAAGGGACGGGGGTGTTCACAGATACGCAGTATTTT CSATKGTGVFTDTQYF
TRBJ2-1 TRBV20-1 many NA TGCAGTGCTAGAGAGACTAATTACAATGAGCAGTTCTTC CSARETNYNEQFF
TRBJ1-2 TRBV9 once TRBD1 TGTGCCAGCAATCCCGGGACAGGGGCCTTTGGAGTAGGCTACACCTTC CASNPGTGAFGVGYTF
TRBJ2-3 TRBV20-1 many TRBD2 TGCAGTGCTAGAAATCTAGCGGGAGATACGCAGTATTTT CSARNLAGDTQYF
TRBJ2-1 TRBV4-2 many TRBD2 TGTGCCAGCAGCCAGGAGACGGGACTAGCACTAACCTACTACAATGAGCAGTTCTTC CASSQETGLALTYYNEQFF
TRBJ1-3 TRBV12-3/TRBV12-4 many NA TGTGCCAGCACTTCCAACGGACAGACCGATTTT CASTSNGQTDF
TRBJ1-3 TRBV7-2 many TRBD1 TGTGCCAGCAGCCCAAGACAGGGGAAGTCTGGAAACACCATATATTTT CASSPRQGKSGNTIYF
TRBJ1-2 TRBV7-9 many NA TGTGCCAGCAGCTCGTACGGCTACACCTTC CASSSYGYTF
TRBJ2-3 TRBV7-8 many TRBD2 TGTGCCAGCAGCTGGCTAGCGGGAGCGAGAGTTGGGACAGATACGCAGTATTTT CASSWLAGARVGTDTQYF
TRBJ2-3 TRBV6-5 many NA TGTGCCAGCAGTTACGGGGGGGGCCCTCCAGGGGATACGCAGTATTTT CASSYGGGPPGDTQYF
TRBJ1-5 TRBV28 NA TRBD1 TGTGCCAGCACCCTCGGACAGGGGGTTCAGCCCCAGCATTTT CASTLGQGVQPQHF
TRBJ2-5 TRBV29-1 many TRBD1 TGCAGCGGAAAGGACAGGGGAGAGACCCAGTACTTC CSGKDRGETQYF
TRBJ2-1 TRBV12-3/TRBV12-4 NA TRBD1 TGTGCCAGCAGTTTAGTTTCCGGGACAGGGTCACTTTACTCCTACAATGAGCAGTTCTTC CASSLVSGTGSLYSYNEQFF
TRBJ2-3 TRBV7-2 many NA TGTGCCAGCAGCTTCCCGACAGGATTCACAGATACGCAGTATTTT CASSFPTGFTDTQYF
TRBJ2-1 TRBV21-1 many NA TGTGCCAGCAGCCTAGTGGGGACTAGTAACAATGAGCAGTTCTTC CASSLVGTSNNEQFF
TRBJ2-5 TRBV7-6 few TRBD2 TGTGCCAGCAGCTCCCTAGCGGGAGGTGGAGAGACCCAGTACTTC CASSSLAGGGETQYF
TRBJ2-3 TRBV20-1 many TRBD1 TGCAGTGCCCCAGACAGGGACCCAGATACGCAGTATTTT CSAPDRDPDTQYF